The 21 T cell receptor beta chains below come from one sample, sequenced in a study of blood T cell repertoires in COVID-19. Generated by immunoSEQ multiplex PCR, the TCRdb table keeps only in-frame clones and is missing some. The sample includes tens of thousands of clones, about 90% seen only once; the top ten take around 6.5%. Sequences were obtained from peripheral blood. These receptors were collected from a man between 65 and 85 years old with active COVID-19.

This clone was seen more than once but under ten times. This chain links TRBV6-5 with TRBJ1-6; D remains ambiguous. The CDR3 loop spans 14 amino acids. Between the trimmed V and J ends, which lost 8 bases and 8 bases, there was a span of 16 bases. CDR1 is MNHEY and CDR2 is SVGAGI in the germline V gene. This CDR3 reads CASGLKGEYSPLHF. As DNA, the CDR3 is TGTGCCAGCGGACTTAAGGGAGAATATTCACCCCTCCACTTT.

The CDR3 DNA is TGCGCCAGCAGCTTGGATCCAGGGGGCGGGGATCAGCCCCAGCATTTT. Protein: CASSLDPGGGDQPQHF. The V call is TRBV5-1, the J call TRBJ1-5; 8 bases match TRBD1. Germline CDR1 is SGHRS and CDR2 is YFSETQ. V was pared by 0 bases and J by 5 bases, with 7 bases of the junction left unmatched. The CDR3 loop spans 16 amino acids.

This clone was counted a single time. The chain employs TRBV6-4 and TRBJ1-2, with 7 bases that match TRBD1. Germline-derived CDR1 and CDR2 are MRHNA and SNTAGT. After removal of 5 bases from V and 4 bases from J, the junction contained 4 bases not matched to a gene. There are 13 residues in the CDR3. The DNA of the CDR3 is TGTGCCAGCAGTTCCACAGGGGCCTATGGCTACACCTTC. Translation gives CASSSTGAYGYTF.

The chain recombines TRBV29-1 with TRBJ1-1; 11 nucleotides agree with TRBD1. Trimming at V came to 7 bases and at J to 2 bases, leaving 6 bases not matched to a gene. Germline CDR1 SQVTM, CDR2 ANQGSEA. This CDR3 spans 14 amino acids. CDR3 in amino acids: CSADRGQVNTEAFF. The CDR3 region has the DNA TGCAGCGCGGACAGGGGGCAAGTCAACACTGAAGCTTTCTTT.

The chain joins TRBV4-3 to TRBJ2-3; possibly TRBD1 for D (6 bases). The CDR3 totals 13 residues. Germline CDR1 LGHNA, CDR2 YSLEER. V lost 6 bases and J lost 4, with 11 bases in between. This CDR3 is CASRKTGSDTQYF. The DNA for the CDR3 is TGCGCCAGCAGAAAAACAGGGTCAGATACGCAGTATTTT.

J is TRBJ2-2 and V is TRBV5-4, with 11 bases aligning to TRBD2. Germline assignment: CDR1 SGHNT and CDR2 YYREEE (reference sequence). CDR3 length: 16 residues. V dropped 4 bases and J dropped 1; count of bases not matched to a gene: 3. For the CDR3, the DNA is TGTGCCAGCAGCCCTGGGACTAGCGGGAACACCGGGGAGCTGTTTTTT. Translated: CASSPGTSGNTGELFF.

This chain uses TRBV9 with TRBJ1-2, with D hard to call. Trimming cost V 4 bases and J 4 bases, with 14 bases left between them. Looked up from germline, CDR1 is SGDLS and CDR2 is YYNGEE. This CDR3 spans 14 amino acids. CDR3 bases: TGTGCCAGCAGCCCACATGAGGGTGGCTATGGCTACACCTTC. The encoded protein is CASSPHEGGYGYTF.

This chain's CDR3 is CATSDLTGGHGYTF. CDR3 coding DNA: TGTGCCACCAGTGACCTCACAGGGGGACATGGCTACACCTTC. The chain is built from TRBV24-1 and TRBJ1-2, with 8 bases aligning to TRBD1. The CDR3 covers 14 residues. The germline CDR1 and CDR2 sequences are KGHDR and SFDVKD. Germline trimming cut 4 bases from V and 6 bases from J; bases unmatched to any gene: 6.

The chain has TRBV5-1 and TRBJ2-5; 7 bases match TRBD1. The junction had 7 bases not matched to a gene; V was cut back by 4 bases and J by 1 base. CDR1 is SGHRS, CDR2 YFSETQ, per germline. The CDR3 is 15 residues long. The CDR3 region has the DNA TGCGCCAGCAGCATAATGGGACAGATCCAAGAGACCCAGTACTTC. It encodes CASSIMGQIQETQYF.

V usage is TRBV28 and J usage is TRBJ1-4, with D perhaps TRBD1 (6 bases). The CDR3 consists of 13 residues. Trimming cost V 5 bases and J 5 bases, with 9 bases left between them. CDR1 is MDHEN and CDR2 is SYDVKM in the germline V gene. In nucleotides, the CDR3 is TGTGCCAGCAGTCCGACAGGAAATGAAAAACTGTTTTTT. It is translated as CASSPTGNEKLFF.

Comments on this clone: The sample holds other DNA sequences that translate to the same CDR3. V is TRBV5-4 and J is TRBJ2-5; TRBD1 might be the D (6 bases). Deletions cut 4 bases from V and 2 bases from J, with 9 bases between. This CDR3 has 13 residues. Germline values: CDR1 SGHNT, CDR2 YYREEE (reference sequence). In DNA form, the CDR3 reads TGTGCCAGCAGCCTGGACAGACAAGAGACCCAGTACTTC. Protein product: CASSLDRQETQYF.

The chain couples TRBV7-9 to TRBJ2-1, with 7 bases identical to TRBD2. This CDR3 contains 16 residues. Losses at the gene ends were 5 bases for V and 5 bases for J; bases not matched to a gene: 12. The V gene's germline CDR1 is SEHNR and CDR2 FQNEAQ (reference sequence). CDR3 amino acids: CASSLFRAGKDNEQFF. DNA of the CDR3: TGTGCCAGCAGCCTATTTCGAGCGGGGAAAGACAATGAGCAGTTCTTC.

The chain combines TRBV2 with TRBJ1-1; 10 bases are a match to TRBD1. CDR3 length: 14 residues. The trim removed 4 bases at V and 3 bases at J, leaving 2 bases unmatched. Germline-derived CDR1 and CDR2 are SNHLY and FYNNEI. CDR3 protein: CASSGQGADTEAFF. CDR3 coding DNA: TGTGCCAGCAGTGGACAGGGGGCGGACACTGAAGCTTTCTTT.

This sequence joins TRBV28 and TRBJ2-4; D is uncertain. Germline assignment: CDR1 MDHEN and CDR2 SYDVKM. V lost 8 bases and J 6 bases, leaving 14 bases between the germline ends. There are 13 residues in the CDR3. CDR3 amino acids: CASGSPSINIQYF. The CDR3, as DNA: TGTGCCAGCGGCTCACCTTCCATAAACATTCAGTACTTC.

The count of this clone is one. This rearrangement joins TRBV30 to TRBJ1-6; no clear D. The CDR3 covers 13 residues. V was cut by 7 bases and J by 7 bases, with 14 bases left in between. Germline CDR1 is GTSNPN and CDR2 is SVGIG (reference sequence). CDR3 bases: TGTGCCTATACTAGAAGTTCGAATTCACCCCTCCACTTT. Translated: CAYTRSSNSPLHF.

The chain employs TRBV15 and TRBJ1-3; TRBD1 matches 7 bases. Trimming took 3 bases from V and 4 from J; bases not matched to a gene: 0. Looked up from germline, CDR1 is LNHNV and CDR2 is YYDKDF (reference sequence). CDR3 length: 13 residues. The CDR3 DNA follows: TGTGCCACCAGCAGGGACAGGGGAAACACCATATATTTT. Its translation is CATSRDRGNTIYF.

The chain employs TRBV6-6 and TRBJ2-7, with TRBD1 identical over 9 bases. This CDR3 is built from 13 residues. CDR1 MNHNY and CDR2 SVGAGI come from the germline V gene (reference sequence). With 6 bases clipped from V and 6 bases from J, the junction kept 6 bases outside the gene matches. In DNA form, the CDR3 reads TGTGCCAGCAGCCCGGGACAGGGCGGCGAGCAGTACTTC. It is translated as CASSPGQGGEQYF.

The V and J genes are TRBV20-1 and TRBJ2-7; D is uncertain. There are 11 residues in the CDR3. Trimming removed 1 base from V and 7 bases from J, with 8 bases in between. The germline V gene has CDR1 DFQATT and CDR2 SNEGSKA (reference sequence). The CDR3 DNA is TGCAGTGCTAGAGGGCCGTGGGAGCAGTACTTC. This gives the protein CSARGPWEQYF.

The genes are TRBV5-5 and TRBJ1-1, with a weak D call TRBD1 (6 bases). Per the germline V gene, CDR1 is SGHKS and CDR2 is YYEKEE (reference sequence). This CDR3 is 16 amino acids long. The V and J ends lost 4 bases and 0 bases respectively, with 16 bases between them. This chain's CDR3 is CASSVNRALMNTEAFF. The DNA of the CDR3 is TGTGCCAGCAGCGTTAACAGGGCCTTAATGAACACTGAAGCTTTCTTT.

The chain carries TRBV19 and TRBJ2-1; perhaps TRBD2 as D (5 bases). Germline lookup yields CDR1 LNHDA and CDR2 SQIVND (reference sequence). This CDR3 contains 14 residues. V was cut by 3 bases and J by 8 bases, with 14 bases left in between. The CDR3 loop is CASSIYGLRDEQFF. In DNA form, the CDR3 reads TGTGCCAGTAGTATTTACGGCCTGAGGGATGAGCAGTTCTTC. Filled out from reference TRBV19 and TRBJ2-1, the complete variable domain reads DGGITQSPKYLFRKEGQNVTLSCEQNLNHDAMYWYRQDPGQGLRLIYYSQIVNDFQKGDIAEGYSVSREKKESFPLTVTSAQKNPTAFYLCASSIYGLRDEQFFGPGTRLTVL.

The rearrangement links TRBV3-1 (or the pseudogene TRBV3-2) to TRBJ2-7, with D possibly TRBD1 on 6 matching bases. V lost 2 bases and J lost 3, with 11 bases in between. This CDR3 spans 14 amino acids. CDR1 and CDR2 (germline): LGHDT, YNNKEL (reference sequence). The CDR3 is CASSQSPDSYEQYF. CDR3 coding DNA: TGTGCCAGCAGCCAAAGTCCGGACAGCTACGAGCAGTACTTC.